Presented here are 28 T cell receptor beta chains from one specimen sequenced in a study of radiotherapy plus CTLA-4 blockade in lung cancer. Using immunoSEQ multiplex PCR, the repertoire was profiled, and TCRdb retains in-frame clones only, with some absent. The profile shows 50,000 to 65,000 clones, around four fifths of them singletons. Sequences were derived from peripheral blood, sampled from a patient treated with radiotherapy plus ipilimumab. These receptors were taken from a human donor with non-small cell lung cancer who had a partial response to radiotherapy plus ipilimumab.

This sequence joins TRBV13 and TRBJ2-1; D might be TRBD1 (6 bases). CDR1 and CDR2 from the germline V gene are PRHDT and FYEKMQ (reference sequence). This CDR3 has 14 amino acids. Trimming left V 4 bases short and J 8 bases short, with 15 bases between. CDR3 sequence: CASSYEQGVDEQFF. Here the CDR3 DNA reads TGTGCCAGCAGCTATGAACAGGGCGTCGATGAGCAGTTCTTC.

This clone was counted a single time. The chain couples TRBV6-6 to TRBJ2-7; perhaps TRBD2 as D (5 bases). Trimming removed 6 bases from V and 7 bases from J, with 16 bases in between. Germline-derived CDR1 and CDR2 are MNHNY and SVGAGI (reference sequence). The CDR3 runs to 13 residues. The CDR3 DNA is TGTGCCAGCAGCGCCGGGAACGCTGGTGAGCAGTACTTC. It translates to CASSAGNAGEQYF.

J is TRBJ2-3 and V is TRBV7-9, with 13 bases that match TRBD2. The junction had 3 bases not matched to a gene; V was cut back by 5 bases and J by 4 bases. CDR3 size: 15 residues. The germline CDR1 and CDR2 sequences are SEHNR and FQNEAQ (reference sequence). The CDR3 DNA follows: TGTGCCAGCAGCCTACTAGCGGGGGGGCCAGATACGCAGTATTTT. Encoded protein: CASSLLAGGPDTQYF. Full variable domain (rest looked up from reference TRBV7-9 and TRBJ2-3): DTGVSQNPRHKITKRGQNVTFRCDPISEHNRLYWYRQTLGQGPEFLTYFQNEAQLEKSRLLSDRFSAERPKGSFSTLEIQRTEQGDSAMYLCASSLLAGGPDTQYFGPGTRLTVL.

This chain joins TRBV6-6 and TRBJ1-4; D is undetermined. Germline V gene sequence: CDR1 MNHNY, CDR2 SVGAGI (reference sequence). V was clipped by 2 bases and J by 12 bases, with 10 bases between them. The CDR3 loop spans 12 amino acids. The CDR3 DNA reads as TGTGCCAGCAGTTACGGGCCGCGTGAACTGTTTTTT. This gives the protein CASSYGPRELFF.

The rearrangement joins TRBV25-1 to TRBJ1-1; tentative D call: TRBD1 (5 bases). The CDR3 loop spans 11 amino acids. Germline CDR1 reads MGHDK; CDR2 reads SYGVNS. With 6 bases removed from V and 11 bases from J, the gap between germline ends came to 13 bases. The CDR3 loop is CASRGGSGAFF. CDR3 sequence (DNA): TGTGCCAGCAGGGGGGGGAGCGGGGCTTTCTTT.

The gene calls are TRBV5-8 and TRBJ2-3; 10 nucleotides match TRBD2. Germline assignment: CDR1 SGHTS and CDR2 YDEGEE. V dropped 0 bases and J dropped 3; count of bases not matched to a gene: 7. The CDR3 covers 17 residues. The CDR3 DNA reads as TGTGCCAGCAGCTTGGGGACCCTAGCGGGGGTAACAGATACGCAGTATTTT. Protein product: CASSLGTLAGVTDTQYF.

The V and J genes are TRBV9 and TRBJ2-3; 7 bases are a match to TRBD1. The germline V gene encodes CDR1 SGDLS and CDR2 YYNGEE. The CDR3 contains 15 residues. V dropped 0 bases and J dropped 2; count of bases not matched to a gene: 3. The CDR3 DNA sequence: TGTGCCAGCAGCGTAGAAGGACAGGACACAGATACGCAGTATTTT. It codes for CASSVEGQDTDTQYF.

On this clone itself: The CDR3 does not end in the conserved phenylalanine or tryptophan, so this is likely a read error. V gene TRBV9 combines with J gene TRBJ2-7, with D possibly matching TRBD2 (5 bases). The CDR3 contains 15 residues. The germline gives CDR1 SGDLS, CDR2 YYNGEE. The V end lost 4 bases, the J end lost 5 bases, and 19 bases lay between the germline ends. The CDR3 loop reads CASSPWTTPGNEQYL. For the CDR3, the DNA is TGTGCCAGCAGCCCCTGGACCACCCCCGGGAACGAGCAGTACCTC.

The chain uses TRBV7-9 and TRBJ1-2; TRBD1 agrees at 12 bases. Germline values: CDR1 SEHNR, CDR2 FQNEAQ (reference sequence). The CDR3 totals 15 residues. Trimming removed 0 bases from V and 7 bases from J; junction bases left unmatched: 3. The CDR3 DNA reads as TGTGCCAGCAGCTTAGCCGGGACAGGGGGCTCTGGCTACACCTTC. Amino acids: CASSLAGTGGSGYTF.

This clone has just one count. The V call is TRBV6-6, the J call TRBJ1-4; TRBD1 matches at 11 bases. Germline V gene data show CDR1 as MNHNY and CDR2 as SVGAGI (reference sequence). Trimming cost V 7 bases and J 7 bases; bases outside gene matches: 8. This CDR3 is built from 15 residues. This CDR3 reads CASIRRTGGGEKLFF. The CDR3 bases are TGTGCCAGCATAAGGAGGACAGGGGGCGGTGAAAAACTGTTTTTT.

The chain couples TRBV5-1 to TRBJ1-4, with 10 positions matching TRBD1. Germline loops: CDR1 SGHRS, CDR2 YFSETQ. V shed 4 bases, J shed 8 bases, and the junction held 8 bases outside the gene matches. This CDR3 is 15 amino acids long. CDR3 in amino acids: CASSPGQGGSEKLFF. The CDR3 DNA follows: TGCGCCAGCAGCCCCGGACAGGGGGGATCCGAAAAACTGTTTTTT. The whole variable domain, remainder taken from reference TRBV5-1 and TRBJ1-4, is KAGVTQTPRYLIKTRGQQVTLSCSPISGHRSVSWYQQTPGQGLQFLFEYFSETQRNKGNFPGRFSGRQFSNSRSEMNVSTLELGDSALYLCASSPGQGGSEKLFFGSGTQLSVL.

V and J are TRBV10-3 and TRBJ2-5; 7 bases line up with TRBD1. The trim removed 3 bases at V and 11 bases at J, leaving 9 bases unmatched. Germline loops: CDR1 ENHRY, CDR2 SYGVKD. The CDR3 runs to 13 residues. The CDR3: CAISEDRVWEQYF. The CDR3 DNA reads as TGTGCCATCAGTGAAGACAGGGTCTGGGAGCAGTACTTC.

The rearrangement uses TRBV5-1 and TRBJ1-4; 7 bases match TRBD1. Germline V lookup: CDR1 SGHRS, CDR2 YFSETQ. There are 16 residues in the CDR3. After removal of 0 bases from V and 3 bases from J, the junction contained 5 bases not matched to a gene. The CDR3 DNA sequence: TGCGCCAGCAGCTTGGCCTTCGGGACAGCTAATGAAAAACTGTTTTTT. Residues: CASSLAFGTANEKLFF. The whole variable domain, filled in from reference TRBV5-1 and TRBJ1-4, reads KAGVTQTPRYLIKTRGQQVTLSCSPISGHRSVSWYQQTPGQGLQFLFEYFSETQRNKGNFPGRFSGRQFSNSRSEMNVSTLELGDSALYLCASSLAFGTANEKLFFGSGTQLSVL.

This clone was counted only a few times. This chain links TRBV5-1 with TRBJ1-2; D possibly corresponds to TRBD1 (5 bases). Germline V CDR1 and CDR2: SGHRS, YFSETQ. Trimming left V 2 bases short and J 4 bases short, with 15 bases between. The CDR3 covers 15 residues. CDR3 sequence (DNA): TGCGCCAGCAGCTTAACTTATGGGGCTCTCTATGGCTACACCTTC. Residues: CASSLTYGALYGYTF.

CDR3 amino acids: CASSPGTPEETQYF. The CDR3 DNA follows: TGTGCCAGCAGCCCAGGGACACCTGAAGAGACCCAGTACTTC. The chain uses TRBV5-5 and TRBJ2-5; possibly TRBD1 for D (6 bases). The CDR3 length is 14 residues. Trimming removed 4 bases at V and 3 bases at J, with 13 bases between. Germline V gene lookup returns CDR1 SGHKS and CDR2 YYEKEE (reference sequence). The entire variable domain, with the rest obtained from reference TRBV5-5 and TRBJ2-5, is as follows: DAGVTQSPTHLIKTRGQQVTLRCSPISGHKSVSWYQQVLGQGPQFIFQYYEKEERGRGNFPDRFSARQFPNYSSELNVNALLLGDSALYLCASSPGTPEETQYFGPGTRLLVL.

This clone appeared a few times. The V and J genes are TRBV5-4 and TRBJ2-1; TRBD2 matches at 7 bases. With 4 bases clipped from V and 6 bases from J, the junction kept 4 bases outside the gene matches. This CDR3 is 13 amino acids long. CDR1 and CDR2 from the germline V gene are SGHNT and YYREEE (reference sequence). CDR3 residues: CASSPGRSNEQFF. The CDR3 region has the DNA TGTGCCAGCAGCCCCGGGAGGAGCAATGAGCAGTTCTTC.

This chain links TRBV20-1 with TRBJ1-2, with D unresolved. V was shortened by 1 base and J by 8 bases, with 8 bases between the two germline ends. This CDR3 is 11 amino acids long. CDR1 and CDR2 (germline): DFQATT, SNEGSKA (reference sequence). CDR3 region: CSARVTYGYTF. The CDR3 region has the DNA TGCAGTGCTAGAGTAACCTACGGCTACACCTTC.

CDR3 nucleotides: TGTGCCAGCAGCCTACCCCCGCCAGGGGAGACCCAGTACTTC. Its protein is CASSLPPPGETQYF. J is TRBJ2-5 and V is TRBV7-8; possible D gene TRBD1, 5 bases. This CDR3 has 14 residues. Germline CDR1 SGHVS, CDR2 FQNEAQ. Trimming stripped 5 bases from V and 5 bases from J, with 15 bases between.

The chain employs TRBV5-4 and TRBJ2-2, with TRBD1 identical over 7 bases. Germline CDR1 reads SGHNT; CDR2 reads YYREEE (reference sequence). V shed 5 bases, J shed 4 bases, and the junction held 5 bases outside the gene matches. The CDR3 covers 14 residues. The CDR3 DNA sequence: TGTGCCAGCAGTGGGACAGCCGCCACCGGGGAGCTGTTTTTT. Translated, it gives CASSGTAATGELFF.

This chain joins TRBV19 and TRBJ1-4; 8 bases are shared with TRBD1. V trimming: 5 bases; J trimming: 4 bases; junction bases outside the gene matches: 6. The CDR3 totals 15 residues. The germline V gene encodes CDR1 LNHDA and CDR2 SQIVND (reference sequence). The CDR3 protein is CASSRTGQVNEKLFF. CDR3 nucleotides: TGTGCCAGTAGTCGGACGGGACAGGTTAATGAAAAACTGTTTTTT.

The chain joins TRBV15 to TRBJ2-2; the match to TRBD1 covers 9 bases. CDR1 is LNHNV, CDR2 YYDKDF, per germline (reference sequence). This CDR3 comprises 21 residues. V lost 0 bases, J lost 4 bases, and 18 bases stayed unmatched. The CDR3 DNA follows: TGTGCCACCAGCAGAGATCGGGGACAGGGCCTTCCCTGGGCCCCCACCGGGGAGCTGTTTTTT. Translation: CATSRDRGQGLPWAPTGELFF.

The CDR3 nucleotides are TGTGCCAGCAGTGAAGAGGGGGGGGTCGGCACTGAAGCTTTCTTT. This encodes CASSEEGGVGTEAFF. The genes are TRBV2 and TRBJ1-1, with a tentative D call TRBD1 (6 bases). Trimming took off 1 base at V and 4 bases at J, with 13 bases between the two ends. Germline V gene lookup returns CDR1 SNHLY and CDR2 FYNNEI. The CDR3 contains 15 residues.

The chain links TRBV29-1 to TRBJ2-3; the match to TRBD1 covers 8 bases. Germline V lookup: CDR1 SQVTM, CDR2 ANQGSEA. The CDR3 covers 14 residues. The V gene end was trimmed by 2 bases and the J gene end by 8 bases; junction bases not matched to a gene: 9. Here the CDR3 DNA reads TGCAGCGTTGAACTTACAGGGGGGCTGGGTACGCAGTATTTT. Protein sequence: CSVELTGGLGTQYF.

This rearrangement joins TRBV4-2 to TRBJ2-1; D perhaps matches TRBD2 (6 bases). The germline V gene encodes CDR1 LGHNA and CDR2 YNFKEQ. The CDR3 sequence is 11 residues long. Trimming left V 6 bases short and J 12 bases short, with 12 bases between. The CDR3 protein is CASRLGGSQFF. In nucleotides, the CDR3 is TGTGCCAGCAGACTTGGAGGGTCGCAGTTCTTC.

This chain's CDR3 is CAWRFVMNTEAFF. In nucleotides, the CDR3 is TGTGCCTGGAGATTTGTAATGAACACTGAAGCTTTCTTT. The chain is built from TRBV30 and TRBJ1-1; D not resolved. Trimming stripped 3 bases from V and 0 bases from J, with 8 bases between. The germline V gene encodes CDR1 GTSNPN and CDR2 SVGIG (reference sequence). The CDR3 sequence is 13 residues long.

Only a few counts were recorded for this clone. The rearrangement links TRBV7-3 to TRBJ2-1; 11 positions agree with TRBD1. The V and J ends lost 2 bases and 9 bases, in that order; junction bases with no gene match: 9. Per germline, CDR1 SGHTA and CDR2 FQGTGA. This CDR3 has 16 residues. CDR3 coding DNA: TGTGCCAGCAGCTTACGTGGGACAGGGGGATACGCTGAGCAGTTCTTC. Its translation: CASSLRGTGGYAEQFF.

This chain joins TRBV9 and TRBJ1-4; 7 bases are a match to TRBD1. CDR3 length equals 14 residues. V lost 3 bases to trimming and J lost 4 bases; unmatched junction nucleotides: 3. Germline V gene data show CDR1 as SGDLS and CDR2 as YYNGEE. This chain's CDR3 is CASSAGQFNEKLFF. The DNA of the CDR3 is TGTGCCAGCAGCGCGGGACAGTTTAATGAAAAACTGTTTTTT.

The chain is built from TRBV4-3 and TRBJ1-1; maybe TRBD1 (5 bases). CDR1 is LGHNA and CDR2 is YSLEER in the germline V gene. V was shortened by 1 base and J by 0 bases, with 9 bases between the two germline ends. The CDR3 contains 15 residues. CDR3 amino acids: CASSQGMGLNTEAFF. The CDR3 DNA reads as TGCGCCAGCAGCCAAGGTATGGGGCTGAACACTGAAGCTTTCTTT.